This TCR beta chain comes out of a study of CXCR3-negative and CXCR3-positive naive CD8 T cells. Study observations and caveats: For naive cells, CXCR3-negative and CXCR3-positive subsets had similar TRBV-TRBJ usage; for memory cells, usage differed.

About this clonotype itself: Its antigen is still unknown.

Germline CDR1 SNHLY, CDR2 FYNNEI. There are 12 residues in the CDR3. Through 5' RACE with UMI labels, the TRB cDNA libraries were prepared. Each CDR3 protein gets one entry in TCRdb, which reprocessed the 5' RACE reads and gives no DNA. Here the sample table reports under 50,000 distinct CDR3 sequences. The chain joins TRBV2 to TRBJ2-5. Sequencing input: naive CXCR3- CD8+ T cells from blood. Subset noted: CD45RO-CCR7+CD27+CD95- naive CD8+ T cells lacking CXCR3 (TNR3-). The TCR was taken from a human donor in good health. Some clones in this sample may be carry-over from other donors' samples. The CDR3 here is CASVQDKETQYF.